The clone carrying this TCR beta chain was seen many times. Its cognate antigen is unknown. This CDR3 is built from 14 residues. Trimming cost V 2 bases and J 4 bases, with 10 bases left between them. Germline CDR1 is SGHTA and CDR2 is FQGNSA. Molecular barcoded adaptors covering alpha/delta and beta/gamma chains were used on about 0.4 ug RNA. MiXCR was run by TCRdb on the reads, yielding one entry per CDR3 protein. The table has roughly 90,000 distinct CDR3 sequences, about 12% seen once. At the time of active disease, bone marrow was collected from every patient. These data are taken from a study of read filtering for tumor transcriptome and immune sequencing. In the study overall: Eight or nine patients were R-ISS I, some 15 were R-ISS II, about seven were R-ISS III. DNase treatment preceded whole-transcriptome library preparation.

Study outcomes and limitations: RNA-seq captured clonotypes less deeply and reliably than IR-seq.

The specimen sequenced was a population of CD138-negative cells sorted from bone marrow. The chain uses TRBV7-2 and TRBJ2-3; tentative D call: TRBD1 (6 bases). This clonotype originated in a donor aged 40 or older with multiple myeloma. Written as DNA, the CDR3 is TGTGCCAGCAGCTTATTCGGACAGTCAGATACGCAGTATTTT. The encoded protein is CASSLFGQSDTQYF.